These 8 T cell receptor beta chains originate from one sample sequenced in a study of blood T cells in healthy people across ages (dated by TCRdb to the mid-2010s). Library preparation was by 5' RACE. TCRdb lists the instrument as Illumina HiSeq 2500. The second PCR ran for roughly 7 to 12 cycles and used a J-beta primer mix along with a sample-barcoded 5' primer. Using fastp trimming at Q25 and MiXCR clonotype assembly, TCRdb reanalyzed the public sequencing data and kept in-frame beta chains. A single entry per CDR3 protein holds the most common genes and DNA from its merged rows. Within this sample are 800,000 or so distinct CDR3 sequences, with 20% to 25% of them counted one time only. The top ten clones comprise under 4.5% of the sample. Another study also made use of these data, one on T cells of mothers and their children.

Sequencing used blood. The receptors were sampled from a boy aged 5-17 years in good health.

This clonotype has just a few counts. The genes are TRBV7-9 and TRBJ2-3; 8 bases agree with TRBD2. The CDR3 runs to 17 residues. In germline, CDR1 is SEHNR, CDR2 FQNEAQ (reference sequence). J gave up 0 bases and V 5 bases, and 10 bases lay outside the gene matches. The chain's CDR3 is CASSPREGRRSTDTQYF. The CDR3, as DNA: TGTGCCAGCAGCCCACGGGAGGGTCGAAGAAGCACAGATACGCAGTATTTT.

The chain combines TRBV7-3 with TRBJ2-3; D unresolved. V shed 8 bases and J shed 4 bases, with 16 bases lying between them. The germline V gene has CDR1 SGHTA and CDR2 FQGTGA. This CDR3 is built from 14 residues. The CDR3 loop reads CASGPTVSPDTQYF. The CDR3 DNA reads TGTGCCAGCGGACCCACCGTTTCGCCAGATACGCAGTATTTT.

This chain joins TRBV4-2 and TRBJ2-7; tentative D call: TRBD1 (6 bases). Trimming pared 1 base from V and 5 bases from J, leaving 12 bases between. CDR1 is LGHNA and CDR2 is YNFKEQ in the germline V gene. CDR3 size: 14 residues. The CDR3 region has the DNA TGTGCCAGCAGCCAAGTGGGCAGGGGCCACGAGCAGTACTTC. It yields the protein CASSQVGRGHEQYF.

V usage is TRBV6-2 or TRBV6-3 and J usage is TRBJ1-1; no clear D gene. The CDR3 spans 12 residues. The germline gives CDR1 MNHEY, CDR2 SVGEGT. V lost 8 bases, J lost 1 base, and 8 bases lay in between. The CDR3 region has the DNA TGTGCCAGCGGGGAGGGGAACACTGAAGCTTTCTTT. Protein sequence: CASGEGNTEAFF.

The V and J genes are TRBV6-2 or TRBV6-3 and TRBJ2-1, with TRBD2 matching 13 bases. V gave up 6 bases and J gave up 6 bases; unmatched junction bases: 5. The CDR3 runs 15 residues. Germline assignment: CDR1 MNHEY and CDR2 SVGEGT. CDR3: CASSGLAGVGNEQFF. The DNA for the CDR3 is TGTGCCAGCAGCGGACTAGCGGGAGTGGGCAATGAGCAGTTCTTC.

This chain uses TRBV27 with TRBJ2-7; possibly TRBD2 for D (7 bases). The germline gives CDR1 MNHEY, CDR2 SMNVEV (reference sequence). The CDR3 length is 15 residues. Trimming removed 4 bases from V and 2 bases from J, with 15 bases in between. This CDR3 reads CASSYSGTNTYEQYF. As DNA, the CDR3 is TGTGCCAGCAGTTACAGCGGGACAAACACCTACGAGCAGTACTTC.

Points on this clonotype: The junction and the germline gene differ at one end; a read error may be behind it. The CDR3 is CASSLGTGGGFQETQYF. In nucleotides, the CDR3 is TGTGCTAGCAGCTTAGGGACGGGAGGAGGGTTCCAAGAGACCCAGTACTTC. The chain is built from TRBV7-7 and TRBJ2-5; 7 nucleotides align to TRBD2. This CDR3 is 17 amino acids long. Germline V CDR1 and CDR2: SSHAT, FNYEAQ (reference sequence). Full variable domain (remainder filled in from reference TRBV7-7 and TRBJ2-5): GAGVSQSPRYKVTKRGQDVTLRCDPISSHATLYWYQQALGQGPEFLTYFNYEAQPDKSGLPSDRFSAERPEGSISTLTIQRTEQRDSAMYRCASSLGTGGGFQETQYFGPGTRLLVL.

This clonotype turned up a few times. The CDR3 nucleotides are TGTGCCAGCAGCCAAGGGGGGATTGCTTTCTTT. It translates to CASSQGGIAFF. V usage is TRBV14 and J usage is TRBJ1-1, with D maybe TRBD1 (5 bases). V was pared by 1 base and J by 11 bases, with 8 bases between. CDR1 SGHDN and CDR2 FVKESK come from the germline V gene. The CDR3 consists of 11 residues.